This TCR beta chain stems from a study of shared clonotypes between healthy human individuals. Findings and limits, study-wide: What rarefaction showed was incomplete sorted-subset sequencing despite large depth.

Germline loops: CDR1 SGHRS, CDR2 YFSETQ. The CDR3 loop spans 13 amino acids. V lost 3 bases to trimming and J lost 5 bases, with 11 bases between them. Method: immunoSEQ multiplex PCR; TCRdb's copy keeps in-frame clones and lacks some. The data show 950,000 to 1,300,000 clones, about 70% seen once. This clone was seen a handful of times. The antigen remains undetermined. The authors divided CD4+ cells into CD45RA+ naive and CD45RA-negative memory subsets. Specimen: memory CD4+ T cells sorted from blood. Stated subset: CD45RA-negative fraction. This TCR was sampled from a man aged 18 to 30 in good health. J is TRBJ1-1 and V is TRBV5-1; D is uncertain. CDR3: CASSSSSGTEAFF. The CDR3 DNA follows: TGCGCCAGCAGCTCCTCTTCGGGAACTGAAGCTTTCTTT.